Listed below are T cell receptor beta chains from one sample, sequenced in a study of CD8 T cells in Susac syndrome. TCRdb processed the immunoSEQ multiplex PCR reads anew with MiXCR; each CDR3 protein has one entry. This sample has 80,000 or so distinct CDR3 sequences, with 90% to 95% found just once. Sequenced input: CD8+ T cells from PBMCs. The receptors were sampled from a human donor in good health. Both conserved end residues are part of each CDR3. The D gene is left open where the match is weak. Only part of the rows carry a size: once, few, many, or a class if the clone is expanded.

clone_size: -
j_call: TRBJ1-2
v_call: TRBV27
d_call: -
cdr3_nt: TGTGCCAGCAGTTTAGTTCCCCGCAGGGGCAAAGTAGGCTACACCTTC
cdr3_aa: CASSLVPRRGKVGYTF

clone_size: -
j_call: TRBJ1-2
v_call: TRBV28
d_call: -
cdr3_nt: TGTGCCCGCTCAGAAGACTATGGCTACACCTTC
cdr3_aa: CARSEDYGYTF

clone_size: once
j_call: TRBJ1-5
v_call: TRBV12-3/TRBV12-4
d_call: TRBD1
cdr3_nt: TGTGCCAGCAGTATATCCCACAGGGGAGACAATCAGCCCCAGCATTTT
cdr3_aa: CASSISHRGDNQPQHF

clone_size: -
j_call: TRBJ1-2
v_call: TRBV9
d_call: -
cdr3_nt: TGTGCCAGCAGCTCCCCCCCCACCTTC
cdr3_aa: CASSSPPTF

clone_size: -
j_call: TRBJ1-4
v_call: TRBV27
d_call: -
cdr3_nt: TGTGCCAGCAGTTTAGTGGGGACTAATGAAAAACTGTTTTTT
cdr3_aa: CASSLVGTNEKLFF

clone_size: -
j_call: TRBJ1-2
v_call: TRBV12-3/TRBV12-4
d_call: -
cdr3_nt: TGTGCCAGCAGTGCCGGGGCCTATGGCTACACCTTC
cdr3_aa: CASSAGAYGYTF

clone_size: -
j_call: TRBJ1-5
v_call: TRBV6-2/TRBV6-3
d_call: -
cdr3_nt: TGTGCCAGCAGTTCCGCACGAGCACAGCCCCAGCATTTT
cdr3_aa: CASSSARAQPQHF

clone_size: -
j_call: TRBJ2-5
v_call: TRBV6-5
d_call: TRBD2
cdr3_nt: TGTGCCAGCAGTTACAGGGGAGGGCGGCAAGAGACCCAGTACTTC
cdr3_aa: CASSYRGGRQETQYF

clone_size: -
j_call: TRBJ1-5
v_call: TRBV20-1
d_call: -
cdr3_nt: TGCAGTGCTCGGACAGTTTCCTCCTATAGTAGCAATCAGCCCCAGCATTTT
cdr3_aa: CSARTVSSYSSNQPQHF

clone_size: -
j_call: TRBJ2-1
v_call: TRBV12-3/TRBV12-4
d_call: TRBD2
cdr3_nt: TGTGCCAGCAGCTGGGGGGGGGACAATGAGCAGTTCTTC
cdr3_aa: CASSWGGDNEQFF

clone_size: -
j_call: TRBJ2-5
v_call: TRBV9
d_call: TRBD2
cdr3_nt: TGTGCCAGCAGCCCCCCCGCGGGAGGACTCCAAGAGACCCAGTACTTC
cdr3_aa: CASSPPAGGLQETQYF

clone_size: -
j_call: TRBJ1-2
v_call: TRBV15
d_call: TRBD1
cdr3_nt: TGTGCCACCAGCAGAGAGGAGACAGGGGGCTACTATGGCTACACCTTC
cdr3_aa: CATSREETGGYYGYTF

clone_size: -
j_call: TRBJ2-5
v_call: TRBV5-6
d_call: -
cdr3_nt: TGTGCCAGCAGCTTGGGACAGTTAGAGACCCAGTACTTC
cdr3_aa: CASSLGQLETQYF

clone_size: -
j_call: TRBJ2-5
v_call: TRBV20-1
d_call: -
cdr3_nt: TGCAGTGCTAGAGCTGTCCCCGAGGATAGCGGAGAGACCCAGTACTTC
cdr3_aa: CSARAVPEDSGETQYF

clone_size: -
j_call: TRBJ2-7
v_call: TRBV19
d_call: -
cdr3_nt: TGTGCCAGTAGTCTATACGGACTGGGCTACGAGCAGTACTTC
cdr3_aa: CASSLYGLGYEQYF

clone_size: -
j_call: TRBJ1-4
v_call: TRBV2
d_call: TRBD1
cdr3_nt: TGTGCCAGCAGTTTTGGACAGGGGGCGGATGAAAAACTGTTTTTT
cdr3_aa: CASSFGQGADEKLFF

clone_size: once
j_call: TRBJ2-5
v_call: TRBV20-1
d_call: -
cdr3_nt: TGCAGTGCTAGGGACTCTAATATGGAGACCCAGTACTTC
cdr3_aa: CSARDSNMETQYF

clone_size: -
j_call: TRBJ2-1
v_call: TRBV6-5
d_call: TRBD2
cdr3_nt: TGTGCCAGCAGTTACCGGACTAGCGGGAGCACCTACAATGAGCAGTTCTTC
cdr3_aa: CASSYRTSGSTYNEQFF

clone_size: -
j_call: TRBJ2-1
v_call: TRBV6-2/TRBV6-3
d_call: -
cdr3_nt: TGTGCCAGCAGTTACTCGGGTGAGCAGTTCTTC
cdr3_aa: CASSYSGEQFF

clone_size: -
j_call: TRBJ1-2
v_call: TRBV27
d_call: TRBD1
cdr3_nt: TGTGCCAGCAGCCCCGATCTGCTCCAGGGGGCCGGGTATGGCTACACCTTC
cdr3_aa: CASSPDLLQGAGYGYTF

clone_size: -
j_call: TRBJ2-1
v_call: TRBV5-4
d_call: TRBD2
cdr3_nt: TGTGCCAGCAGCTCGCGGACTAGCGGGAGATCGAGTGAGCAGTTCTTC
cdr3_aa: CASSSRTSGRSSEQFF

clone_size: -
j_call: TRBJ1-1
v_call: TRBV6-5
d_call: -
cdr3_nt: TGTGCCAGCAGTTACTCGAAATGGAAAGGAGACACTGAAGCTTTCTTT
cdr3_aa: CASSYSKWKGDTEAFF

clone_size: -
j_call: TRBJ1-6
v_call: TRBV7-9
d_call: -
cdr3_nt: TGTGCCAGCAGCACCGAGGAGGGGTCCTATAATTCACCCCTCCACTTT
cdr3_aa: CASSTEEGSYNSPLHF

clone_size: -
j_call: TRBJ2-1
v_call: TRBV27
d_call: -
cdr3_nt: TGTGCCAGTGGGTCCTACAATGAGCAGTTCTTC
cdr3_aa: CASGSYNEQFF

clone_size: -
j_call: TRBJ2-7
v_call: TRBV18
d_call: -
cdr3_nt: TGTGCCAGCTCACCTGGGGTCGAGCAGTACTTC
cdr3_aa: CASSPGVEQYF

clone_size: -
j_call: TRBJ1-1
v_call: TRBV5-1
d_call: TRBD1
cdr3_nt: TGCGCCAGCAGCTTATACAGGGGACCGAACACTGAAGCTTTCTTT
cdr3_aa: CASSLYRGPNTEAFF

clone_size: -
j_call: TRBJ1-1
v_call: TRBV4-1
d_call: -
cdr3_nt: TGCGCCAGCAGCCAGGGGGCGCGCTCTGAAGCTTTCTTT
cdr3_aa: CASSQGARSEAFF

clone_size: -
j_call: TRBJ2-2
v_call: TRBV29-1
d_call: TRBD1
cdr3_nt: TGCAGCGTTGAAGAGGCCGCTACCGGGACAGGCCGGACCGGGGAGCTGTTTTTT
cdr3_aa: CSVEEAATGTGRTGELFF

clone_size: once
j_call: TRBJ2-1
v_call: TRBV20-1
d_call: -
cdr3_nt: TGCAGTGCTAGTCATGTTAACTACAATGAGCAGTTCTTC
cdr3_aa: CSASHVNYNEQFF

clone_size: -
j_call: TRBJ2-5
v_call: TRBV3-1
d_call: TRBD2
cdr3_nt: TGTGCCAGCAGCCTGATCGGCGGGGGGAATCGGGAGACCCAGTACTTC
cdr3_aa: CASSLIGGGNRETQYF

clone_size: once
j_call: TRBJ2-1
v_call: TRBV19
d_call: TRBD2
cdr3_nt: TGTGCCACCAGCGGGGGGGCCAATGAGCAGTTCTTC
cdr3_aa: CATSGGANEQFF

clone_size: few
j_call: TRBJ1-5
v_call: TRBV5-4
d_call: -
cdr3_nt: TGTGCCAGCAGCTTGGGTACAGGGAATCAGCCCCAGCATTTT
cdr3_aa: CASSLGTGNQPQHF

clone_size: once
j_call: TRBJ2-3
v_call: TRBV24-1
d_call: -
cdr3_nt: TGTGCCACCAGTGCGGGCACAGATACGCAGTATTTT
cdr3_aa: CATSAGTDTQYF

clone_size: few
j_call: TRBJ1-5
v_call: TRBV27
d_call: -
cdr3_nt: TGTGCCAGCAGCCCGACGGATCGTAGACCCCAGCATTTT
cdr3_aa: CASSPTDRRPQHF

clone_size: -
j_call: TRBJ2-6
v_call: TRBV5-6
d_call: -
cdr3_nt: TGTGCCAGCAGCTTTGGGATTGGGGCCAACGTCCTGACTTTC
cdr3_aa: CASSFGIGANVLTF

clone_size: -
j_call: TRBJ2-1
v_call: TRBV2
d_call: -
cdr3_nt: TGTGCCAGCAGTGTGGTATCCTACAATGAGCAGTTCTTC
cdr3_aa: CASSVVSYNEQFF

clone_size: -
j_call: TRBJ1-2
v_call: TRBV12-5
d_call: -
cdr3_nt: TGTGCTAGTGGTCCGGGCTCCAACTATGGCTACACCTTC
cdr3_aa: CASGPGSNYGYTF

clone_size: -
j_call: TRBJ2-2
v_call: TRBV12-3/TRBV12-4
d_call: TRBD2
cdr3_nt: TGTGCCAGCAGTTTACAACTAGCGGGAGTCTCCGGGGAGCTGTTTTTT
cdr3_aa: CASSLQLAGVSGELFF

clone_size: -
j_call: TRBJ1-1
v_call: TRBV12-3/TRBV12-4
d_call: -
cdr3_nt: TGTGCCAGCAGTTTGTCCAAGTCGACTGAAGCTTTCTTT
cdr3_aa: CASSLSKSTEAFF

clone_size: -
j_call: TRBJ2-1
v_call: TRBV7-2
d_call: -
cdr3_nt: TGTGCCAGCAGCCACCTGAATGAGCAGTTCTTC
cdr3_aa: CASSHLNEQFF

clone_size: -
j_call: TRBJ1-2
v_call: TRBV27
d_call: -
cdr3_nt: TGTGCCAGCAGTTTAGGGCAGCACTATGGCTACACCTTC
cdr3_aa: CASSLGQHYGYTF

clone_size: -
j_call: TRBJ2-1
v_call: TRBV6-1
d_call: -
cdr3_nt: TGTGCCACCAATGCGGGGAATGAGCAGTTCTTC
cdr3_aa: CATNAGNEQFF

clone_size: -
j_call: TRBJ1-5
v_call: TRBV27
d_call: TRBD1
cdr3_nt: TGTGCCAGCAGTCCCAGGACAGGGGCCAATCAGCCCCAGCATTTT
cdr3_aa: CASSPRTGANQPQHF

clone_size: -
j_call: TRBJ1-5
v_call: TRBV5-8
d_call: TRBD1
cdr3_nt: TGTGCCAGCAGCAACACCGGGACAGGGGGCGGCAATCAGCCCCAGCATTTT
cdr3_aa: CASSNTGTGGGNQPQHF

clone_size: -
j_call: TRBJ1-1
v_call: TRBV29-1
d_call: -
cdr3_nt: TGCAGCGTTGACCAAATGAACACTGAAGCTTTCTTT
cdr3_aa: CSVDQMNTEAFF

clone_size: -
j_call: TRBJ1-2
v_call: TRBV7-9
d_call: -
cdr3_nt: TGTGCCAGCAGCTCCCAGGAGAGCAGGGGCGGATCTAACTATGGCTACACCTTC
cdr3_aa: CASSSQESRGGSNYGYTF

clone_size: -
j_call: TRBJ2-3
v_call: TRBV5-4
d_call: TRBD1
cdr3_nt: TGTGCCAGCAGCGCCGACAGGGGAAGCACAGATACGCAGTATTTT
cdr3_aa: CASSADRGSTDTQYF

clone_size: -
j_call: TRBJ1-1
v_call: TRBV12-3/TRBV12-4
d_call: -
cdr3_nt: TGTGCCAGCAGCCCATCAGGGGTGACTGAAGCTTTCTTT
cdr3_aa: CASSPSGVTEAFF